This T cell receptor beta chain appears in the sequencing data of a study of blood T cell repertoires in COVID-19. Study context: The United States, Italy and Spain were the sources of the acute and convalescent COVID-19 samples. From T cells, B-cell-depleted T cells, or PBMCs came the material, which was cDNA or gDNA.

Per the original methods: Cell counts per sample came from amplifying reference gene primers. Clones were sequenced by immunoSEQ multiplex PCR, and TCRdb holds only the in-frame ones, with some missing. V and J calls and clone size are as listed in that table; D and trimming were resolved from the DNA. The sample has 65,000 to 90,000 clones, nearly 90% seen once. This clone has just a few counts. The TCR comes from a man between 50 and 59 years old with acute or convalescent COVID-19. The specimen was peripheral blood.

The CDR3 loop is CASSRGANNEQFF. As DNA, the CDR3 is TGTGCCAGCAGCCGGGGGGCAAACAATGAGCAGTTCTTC. The V call is TRBV7-2, the J call TRBJ2-1; D possibly corresponds to TRBD2 (7 bases). V gave up 5 bases and J gave up 5 bases, with 10 bases separating them. The CDR3 contains 13 residues. Germline V gene data show CDR1 as SGHTA and CDR2 as FQGNSA.